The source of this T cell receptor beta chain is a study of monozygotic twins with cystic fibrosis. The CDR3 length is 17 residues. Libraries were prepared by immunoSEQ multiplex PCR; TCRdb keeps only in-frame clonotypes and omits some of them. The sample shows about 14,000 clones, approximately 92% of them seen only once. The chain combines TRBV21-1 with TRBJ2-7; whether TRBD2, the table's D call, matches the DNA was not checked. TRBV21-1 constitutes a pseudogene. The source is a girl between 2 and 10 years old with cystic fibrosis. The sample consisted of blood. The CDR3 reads CASSKVRLAGVPYEQYF. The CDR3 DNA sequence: TGTGCCAGCAGCAAAGTTCGGCTAGCGGGAGTTCCGTACGAGCAGTACTTC.